The TCR beta chain described here comes from a study of human T cells and chemical hapten exposure. The wider study: Patch tests of 0.01% DPC on the upper back were read at 6 days. Patients, mostly women, had alopecia areata, alopecia totalis or alopecia universalis. Small pooled library volume differences mainly caused per-sample TCR yield variation.

Time point given: pre-sensitization, week 0. The treatment is: therapeutic diphenylcyclopropenone sensitization with weekly scalp DPC. TCRdb recomputed calls from the RACE reads with MiXCR, one row per CDR3 protein. The sample yields around 95,000 distinct CDR3 sequences, under 14% seen once. Germline V gives CDR1 SGHAT, CDR2 FQNNGV. The length of the CDR3 is 16 residues. There are many counts of this clonotype. The germline gene is not matched at one end of the junction; a read error may be the cause. The sample was whole blood, taken in connection with sensitization to the hapten diphenylcyclopropenone (DPC). The chain employs TRBV11-2 and TRBJ1-4; D unresolved. This TCR was sampled from a woman aged 55-70 years with alopecia areata. Some clones in this sample may be carry-over from other donors' samples. CDR3 sequence reads: CASTLRGGATNKKLFF. The CDR3, as DNA: TGTGCCAGCACCTTGCGGGGAGGAGCCACTAATAAAAAACTGTTTTTT.